Listed below are T cell receptor beta chains from one sample, sequenced in a study of patients and donors after allogeneic stem cell transplantation. TCRdb redid the calling of the RT-PCR reads with MiXCR, one entry per CDR3 protein. The sample consists of about 960,000 distinct CDR3 sequences, roughly 17% of them appearing once. The specimen was blood, either unsorted or a sorted T cell fraction (not recorded which). All receptors derive from a human donor who was either an allogeneic HSCT recipient or a stem cell or donor lymphocyte infusion donor (not recorded which). It is not recorded whose cells these are; they may come from a transplant donor. The CDR3 runs from the conserved cysteine through the conserved F or W. Each record gives: clone size, J gene, V gene, D gene, CDR3 DNA, CDR3 protein. A D gene is named only where the DNA matches it firmly. Expanded clones get a size class; other rows say once, few or many, or leave the size out.

- TRBJ2-5 TRBV3-1 TRBD1 TGTGCCAGCAGCCAATCCCGGCCAGGGGGAGAGACCCAGTACTTC CASSQSRPGGETQYF
- TRBJ2-3 TRBV20-1 TRBD2 TGCAGTGCTAGAGGGCACGGACTAGCGGTACCCAGCACAGATACGCAGTATTTT CSARGHGLAVPSTDTQYF
few TRBJ2-3 TRBV5-1 TRBD2 TGCGCCAGCAGCTTGGCTAGCGGGGGAAGCACAGATACGCAGTATTTT CASSLASGGSTDTQYF
- TRBJ1-2 TRBV6-5 - TGTGCCAGCAGTTATGGGACGAGAATAAGCCTCTATGGCTACACCTTC CASSYGTRISLYGYTF
many TRBJ2-5 TRBV28 TRBD1 TGTGCCAGCAGCTTACCACAGGGGCGGAGAGAGACCCAGTACTTC CASSLPQGRRETQYF
few TRBJ2-5 TRBV7-8 TRBD2 TGTGCCAGCAGCTTAGGCCTTACTGCTAGCGGGAGAGGGGAGACCCAGTACTTC CASSLGLTASGRGETQYF
few TRBJ2-6 TRBV9 - TGTGCCAGCTCAGGGTTTACTGGGGCCAACGTCCTGACTTTC CASSGFTGANVLTF
- TRBJ2-7 TRBV18 TRBD1 TGTGCCAGCTGCGGGCGACAGGGCCCCGGCTACGAGCAGTACTTC CASCGRQGPGYEQYF
- TRBJ2-5 TRBV9 TRBD2 TGTGCCAGCAGCGTAGTCGGCGGGGGTAACACCAAAGAGACCCAGTACTTC CASSVVGGGNTKETQYF
few TRBJ2-2 TRBV2 - TGTGCTACCAAGGTGGGATTGAACACCGGGGAGCTGTTTTTT CATKVGLNTGELFF
- TRBJ1-2 TRBV12-3/TRBV12-4 TRBD1 TGTGCCAGCAGTTCCTCCCGGACAGGTCGCGCTAACTTTGGCTACACCTTC CASSSSRTGRANFGYTF
few TRBJ2-2 TRBV12-3/TRBV12-4 - TGTGCCGCGGGCTCGGCCCCCTCCGGGGAGCTGTTTTTT CAAGSAPSGELFF
few TRBJ2-7 TRBV15 - TGTGCCACCAGCAGGGAAGGGGGGTCCTACGAGCAGTACTTC CATSREGGSYEQYF
few TRBJ2-2 TRBV6-5 TRBD2 TGTGCCAGCAGTTACAAGGCTAGCGGGGGGAACCCGGACACCGGGGAGCTGTTTTTT CASSYKASGGNPDTGELFF
few TRBJ2-3 TRBV5-1 - TGCGCCAGCAGCTTGGAGCATGGGGGAGATACGCAGTATTTT CASSLEHGGDTQYF
many TRBJ2-5 TRBV12-3/TRBV12-4 - TGTGCCAGCAGCCCCGCCGGGGTCCAAGAGACCCAGTACTTC CASSPAGVQETQYF
- TRBJ2-3 TRBV7-2 TRBD2 TGTGCCAGCAGCTTTTTAGCGGGGGGACGGTCCACAGATACGCAGTATTTT CASSFLAGGRSTDTQYF
many TRBJ1-5 TRBV10-3 - TGTGCCACCACGACTGATCTCAATCAGCCCCAGCATTTT CATTTDLNQPQHF
few TRBJ2-2 TRBV12-3/TRBV12-4 - TGTGCCAGCAGTCAGCAAGGGAGAGGGTACACCGGGGAGCTGTTTTTT CASSQQGRGYTGELFF
- TRBJ2-2 TRBV9 - TGTGCCAGCAGCGCCGGAGGACTATTCCGGGAGCTGTTTTTT CASSAGGLFRELFF
- TRBJ2-3 TRBV7-3 - TGTGCCAGCAGCCCGTCCAGGGTGGGCCCTAGCACAGATACGCAGTATTTT CASSPSRVGPSTDTQYF
- TRBJ2-2 TRBV11-3 TRBD2 TGTGCCAGCAGCAATCCAAGCGGGAGGCGCACCGGGGAGCTGTTTTTT CASSNPSGRRTGELFF
few TRBJ1-5 TRBV7-8 - TGTGCCACGTCGACGGGGCGCGATCAGCCCCAGCATTTT CATSTGRDQPQHF
few TRBJ2-1 TRBV24-1 TRBD2 TGTGCCACCAGCCCGGGGGGGGGGAATGAGCAGTTCTTC CATSPGGGNEQFF
- TRBJ2-1 TRBV9 TRBD2 TGTGCCAGCAGCGCTGCCGGGACTAGCGGGAGGTACAATGAGCAGTTCTTC CASSAAGTSGRYNEQFF
- TRBJ2-3 TRBV13 TRBD2 TGTGCCAGCAGCTTAGGGAGCTGGACTAGCGACCGCACAGATACGCAGTATTTT CASSLGSWTSDRTDTQYF
few TRBJ1-5 TRBV20-1 - TGCAGTGCTAGATTAGGGACTTCTTATAGCAATCAGCCCCAGCATTTT CSARLGTSYSNQPQHF
- TRBJ1-5 TRBV7-8 - TGTGCCAGCAGCTTAGCGCTTGGAGCGGGGATGAGCAATCAGCCCCAGCATTTT CASSLALGAGMSNQPQHF
few TRBJ1-1 TRBV20-1 - TGCAGTGCTAGAGATCGACGGAAGTACACTGAAGCTTTCTTT CSARDRRKYTEAFF
- TRBJ2-4 TRBV20-1 - TGCAGTGCTAACGTGGATCTAGCCAAAAACATTCAGTACTTC CSANVDLAKNIQYF
few TRBJ2-1 TRBV24-1 - TGTGCCACCCCGAAACTGTTACGTCGGTTATACTACTACAATGAGCAGTTCTTC CATPKLLRRLYYYNEQFF
many TRBJ2-5 TRBV29-1 TRBD2 TGCAGCGTTGAAGTAAGGAAACTAGCGGGAGTAGGGCAAGAGACCCAGTACTTC CSVEVRKLAGVGQETQYF
- TRBJ1-2 TRBV6-2/TRBV6-3 - TGTGCCAGCAGCCCCGGGACAAGGCCTCTTTATGGCTACACCTTC CASSPGTRPLYGYTF
- TRBJ1-5 TRBV7-8 - TGTGCCAGCAGTTCCCATACAGGGATTAGCAATCAGCCCCAGCATTTT CASSSHTGISNQPQHF
few TRBJ1-1 TRBV7-9 - TGTGCCAGCAGCCAACTCAGGGACCAGAACACTGAAGCTTTCTTT CASSQLRDQNTEAFF
few TRBJ2-2 TRBV11-3 - TGTGCCAGCAGCTACCGCGAGGTAACCGGGGAGCTGTTTTTT CASSYREVTGELFF
few TRBJ1-1 TRBV29-1 TRBD1 TGCAGCGTCCAAACGGCAGGGGGCTTGAACACTGAAGCTTTCTTT CSVQTAGGLNTEAFF
few TRBJ2-1 TRBV28 TRBD2 TGTGCCAGCAGCCAGCCCTCTAGCGGGTCCATCAATGAGCAGTTCTTC CASSQPSSGSINEQFF
- TRBJ1-2 TRBV7-9 - TGTGCCAGCAGCTTAGTGCAGACATCTAACTATGGCTACACCTTC CASSLVQTSNYGYTF
few TRBJ2-7 TRBV24-1 - TGTGCCACCAGTGCCACAGGGAGTGACTACGAGCAGTACTTC CATSATGSDYEQYF